Sequencing of this T cell receptor beta chain was carried out in a study of shared clonotypes between healthy human individuals. Splitting of each subset's genomic DNA was done evenly across several immunoSEQ plates. Profiling relied on immunoSEQ multiplex PCR, and the TCRdb table lists in-frame clones only, not all of them. The sample shows roughly 520,000 clones, around 96% of them seen only once. To note about this clone: No antigen is known for it.

Study conclusions and caveats: The sharing of 4.5% to 6.5% of naive CD4 clonotypes was seen across a handful of donors. Generation probabilities of non-shared clonotypes were lower (relative to those shared by all four donors).

Germline V CDR1 and CDR2: SEHNR, FQNEAQ (reference sequence). V lost 2 bases and J 5 bases, leaving 10 bases between the germline ends. The CDR3 length is 13 residues. Sequenced material: naive CD4+ T cells sorted from blood. The sample's subset: CD45RA+ positively selected. The chain is built from TRBV7-9 and TRBJ2-7; the D is unclear. This TCR came from a woman in her twenties or thirties in good health. CDR3 in DNA: TGTGCCAGCAGCTTAAGGCTCGCAGACGAGCAGTACTTC. Protein sequence: CASSLRLADEQYF.